The 16 T cell receptor beta chains presented below share a single source sample, sequenced in a study of a mutant IDH1 vaccine in newly diagnosed glioma. These receptors have no known antigen. Only in-frame clones appear in the TCRdb table, and some are missing; sequencing was by immunoSEQ multiplex PCR. The data contain tens of thousands of clones, roughly 70% of them seen just once; the ten biggest clones take up over 7.5%. The sample's time point: week 47, end of study. Every single dose of the vaccine, 300 ug of mutant IDH1 20-mer peptide, came with topical imiquimod. The starting material was PBMCs, obtained from a glioma patient whose treatment included an IDH1 peptide vaccine. Receptor source: a man aged 35 to 55 with glioma.

This chain uses TRBV5-4 with TRBJ2-3, with a tentative D call TRBD2 (6 bases). Germline V CDR1 and CDR2: SGHNT, YYREEE (reference sequence). V was trimmed by 0 bases and J by 7 bases, leaving 24 bases between them. There are 18 residues in the CDR3. CDR3 in DNA: TGTGCCAGCAGCTTGGCGTTTGGGCGGGACCCTGGGAGGAATACGCAGTATTTT. It is translated as CASSLAFGRDPGRNTQYF. The full variable domain, completed using reference TRBV5-4 and TRBJ2-3, is ETGVTQSPTHLIKTRGQQVTLRCSSQSGHNTVSWYQQALGQGPQFIFQYYREEENGRGNFPPRFSGLQFPNYSSELNVNALELDDSALYLCASSLAFGRDPGRNTQYFGPGTRLTVL.

The chain recombines TRBV5-6 with TRBJ2-5, with 14 bases identical to TRBD2. Germline V gene data show CDR1 as SGHDT and CDR2 as YYEEEE. CDR3 length: 17 amino acids. Trimming took 4 bases from V and 5 from J; bases not matched to a gene: 10. CDR3 DNA sequence: TGTGCCAGCAGCGGGGTGGGACTAGCGGGAGTCGCCGAGACCCAGTACTTC. Protein product: CASSGVGLAGVAETQYF.

The V call is TRBV7-2, the J call TRBJ1-1; D is undetermined. Germline V lookup: CDR1 SGHTA, CDR2 FQGNSA. Trimming shortened V by 3 bases and J by 1 base, and 9 bases separated the two germline ends. The length of the CDR3 is 14 residues. CDR3 DNA sequence: TGTGCCAGCAGCTTGTACTCAAAGAACACTGAAGCTTTCTTT. It encodes CASSLYSKNTEAFF.

Written as DNA, the CDR3 is TGTGCCAGCAGCTCTATACAGGGGGCGGACACCGGGGAGCTGTTTTTT. This sequence encodes CASSSIQGADTGELFF. This chain links TRBV7-9 with TRBJ2-2, with 9 bases fitting TRBD1. V lost 4 bases and J lost 3; bases outside the gene matches: 6. The CDR3 is 16 residues long. The germline gives CDR1 SEHNR, CDR2 FQNEAQ (reference sequence).

The rearrangement joins TRBV18 to TRBJ2-5; 8 bases align to TRBD1. The CDR3 is 14 amino acids. The V and J ends lost 4 bases and 9 bases, in that order; junction bases with no gene match: 10. Germline loops: CDR1 KGHSH, CDR2 LQKENI. CDR3 in amino acids: CASSQRDRSMAQYF. DNA of the CDR3: TGTGCCAGCTCACAACGGGACAGGTCCATGGCCCAGTACTTC.

The chain joins TRBV12-5 to TRBJ2-5; D perhaps matches TRBD2 (5 bases). The CDR3 sequence is 8 residues long. In germline, CDR1 is LGHNT, CDR2 FRNRAP. Trimming shortened V by 9 bases and J by 14 bases, and 10 bases separated the two germline ends. In nucleotides, the CDR3 is TGTGCTAGGCATGGGAGATACTTC. Protein: CARHGRYF.

The rearrangement joins TRBV4-3 to TRBJ1-2; no definite D call. V lost 3 bases, J lost 8 bases, and 13 bases lay in between. This CDR3 comprises 13 residues. CDR1 is LGHNA, CDR2 YSLEER, per germline. The CDR3 DNA reads as TGCGCCAGCAGCCACGAGGGTAGGGAGGGCTACACCTTC. It specifies CASSHEGREGYTF.

A remark on this clone: This sample includes further DNA sequences coding for the same CDR3. V usage is TRBV7-2 and J usage is TRBJ2-2, with D possibly being TRBD2 (6 bases). Germline CDR1 reads SGHTA; CDR2 reads FQGNSA. The CDR3 spans 15 residues. Between the trimmed V and J ends, which lost 5 bases and 3 bases, there was a span of 13 bases. The CDR3: CASSVYGGDTGELFF. As DNA, the CDR3 is TGTGCCAGCAGCGTCTATGGAGGGGACACCGGGGAGCTGTTTTTT.

The chain recombines TRBV7-9 with TRBJ2-7, with 9 bases that match TRBD1. V dropped 4 bases and J dropped 3; count of bases not matched to a gene: 4. From germline, CDR1 is SEHNR and CDR2 FQNEAQ (reference sequence). There are 14 residues in the CDR3. This CDR3 reads CASSSRDRVYEQYF. The CDR3, as DNA: TGTGCCAGCAGCTCCCGGGACAGGGTCTACGAGCAGTACTTC.

The rearrangement uses TRBV19 and TRBJ1-5; D possibly corresponds to TRBD1 (5 bases). The ends were cut back, 7 bases at V and 1 base at J, with 11 bases in the middle. Looked up from germline, CDR1 is LNHDA and CDR2 is SQIVND (reference sequence). The CDR3 loop spans 14 amino acids. The CDR3 coding sequence is TGTGCCAGTACCTCAGGGTCGAGCAATCAGCCCCAGCATTTT. It yields the protein CASTSGSSNQPQHF.

This clone was found once. This chain connects TRBV6-5 to TRBJ1-2; TRBD1 matches 11 bases. The trim removed 6 bases at V and 12 bases at J, leaving 15 bases unmatched. Looked up from germline, CDR1 is MNHEY and CDR2 is SVGAGI. This CDR3 comprises 15 residues. The CDR3, as DNA: TGTGCCAGCAGGGCCCCGGGACAGGGGGAGCGGAAGGACACCTTC. As protein: CASRAPGQGERKDTF.

The V gene is TRBV6-6, the J gene TRBJ2-7, with D maybe TRBD1 (6 bases). Germline CDR1 and CDR2: MNHNY and SVGAGI (reference sequence). Deletions cut 5 bases from V and 4 bases from J, with 6 bases between. The CDR3 loop spans 11 amino acids. The CDR3 protein is CASSTGYEQYF. In nucleotides, the CDR3 is TGTGCCAGCAGTACAGGGTACGAGCAGTACTTC.

The chain uses TRBV6-1 and TRBJ2-7; D unclear. Germline CDR1 is MNHNS and CDR2 is SASEGT. V was cut by 2 bases and J by 2 bases, with 1 base left in between. CDR3 length equals 11 residues. The CDR3 region has the DNA TGTGCCAGCAGTGAACCCTACGAGCAGTACTTC. Translating gives CASSEPYEQYF.

The chain combines TRBV11-2 with TRBJ2-3; tentative D call: TRBD2 (7 bases). This CDR3 spans 14 amino acids. Germline V gives CDR1 SGHAT, CDR2 FQNNGV. Trimming pared 6 bases from V and 9 bases from J, leaving 19 bases between. CDR3 bases: TGTGCCAGCAGTTCCGGAGGGGGGGGAGTAACGCAGTATTTT. Protein product: CASSSGGGGVTQYF.

The chain recombines TRBV7-9 with TRBJ1-2; D ambiguous. Germline lookup yields CDR1 SEHNR and CDR2 FQNEAQ (reference sequence). The ends were cut back, 1 base at V and 4 bases at J, with 10 bases in the middle. The CDR3 spans 14 residues. CDR3 protein: CASSLVGEGYGYTF. The DNA of the CDR3 is TGTGCCAGCAGCTTAGTAGGTGAGGGCTATGGCTACACCTTC.

This chain uses TRBV5-4 with TRBJ2-5; the match to TRBD1 covers 12 bases. Germline V CDR1 and CDR2: SGHNT, YYREEE (reference sequence). CDR3 length: 19 residues. J lost 4 bases, V lost 0 bases, and 13 bases had no gene match. CDR3 nucleotides: TGTGCCAGCAGCTTGGAAGCCCTAGGGACAGGGGGCTTTGGAGAGACCCAGTACTTC. It is translated as CASSLEALGTGGFGETQYF.